The 22 T cell receptor beta chains below were found in one sample sequenced in a study of T-cell memory formation after mild COVID-19 (dated by TCRdb to the early 2020s). Library construction relied on 5' RACE. The instrument given in TCRdb is Illumina NovaSeq 6000. TCRdb trimmed the raw reads at Q25, called clones with MiXCR and kept productive beta chains. Duplicate CDR3 protein sequences are folded into a single record with the most common DNA and genes. Across this sample there are around 320,000 distinct CDR3 sequences, with roughly an eighth seen only once. The ten biggest clones cover 21% of the sample. The specimen sequenced was PBMCs or a T cell subset sorted from them (not recorded which). These receptors all stem from a man in his late teens or twenties who had mild COVID-19 (a few samples of this study predate the infection). The sample titles of this study are shuffled in the database, so cell type and time point are left out; the donor was told from shared clones.

This clonotype was seen a few times. The gene calls are TRBV4-1 and TRBJ1-2; D may be TRBD1 (6 bases). Trimming took 1 base from V and 5 from J, leaving 11 bases between them. CDR1 is MGHRA, CDR2 YSYEKL, per germline. This CDR3 has 14 residues. The CDR3 region is CASSQGTGQYGYTF. The CDR3 bases are TGCGCCAGCAGCCAAGGAACAGGGCAATATGGCTACACCTTC.

J is TRBJ1-1 and V is TRBV29-1; D is unclear. V shed 7 bases and J shed 0 bases, with 15 bases lying between them. The CDR3 contains 14 residues. Per the germline V gene, CDR1 is SQVTM and CDR2 is ANQGSEA. CDR3 in amino acids: CSAHQTTMNTEAFF. The CDR3 DNA sequence: TGCAGCGCTCACCAGACAACAATGAACACTGAAGCTTTCTTT.

This clonotype was recorded at least ten times. V usage is TRBV7-9 and J usage is TRBJ1-2; D is undetermined. CDR1 is SEHNR, CDR2 FQNEAQ, per germline (reference sequence). Deletions cut 4 bases from V and 7 bases from J, with 10 bases between. The length of the CDR3 is 12 residues. CDR3 bases: TGTGCCAGCAGCTCCGAGAATGGTGGCTACACCTTC. It is translated as CASSSENGGYTF.

This clonotype occurred a few times. This sequence joins TRBV20-1 and TRBJ2-7; D is unclear. CDR3 length equals 13 residues. Trimming took 6 bases from V and 0 from J, leaving 12 bases between them. Looked up from germline, CDR1 is DFQATT and CDR2 is SNEGSKA (reference sequence). Here the CDR3 DNA reads TGCAGTGCCGCCAACACGATCTCCTACGAGCAGTACTTC. This translates into CSAANTISYEQYF.

This clonotype was found a few times. This chain uses TRBV7-9 with TRBJ2-1, with D perhaps TRBD1 (6 bases). The CDR3 is 13 residues long. The germline V gene has CDR1 SEHNR and CDR2 FQNEAQ (reference sequence). V was pared by 1 base and J by 9 bases, with 10 bases between. The CDR3 DNA reads as TGTGCCAGCAGCTTAGAGTCAGGGGTTGAGCAGTTCTTC. This gives the protein CASSLESGVEQFF.

This clonotype has a handful of counts. J is TRBJ2-3 and V is TRBV20-1; no definite D call. Deletions cut 6 bases from V and 6 bases from J, with 10 bases between. This CDR3 is built from 11 residues. Germline CDR1 is DFQATT and CDR2 is SNEGSKA (reference sequence). CDR3 loop: CSAGPLDTQYF. The CDR3 coding sequence is TGCAGTGCCGGCCCCCTGGATACGCAGTATTTT.

This clonotype has a handful of counts. This chain uses TRBV18 with TRBJ1-6; D not certain. The CDR3 contains 14 residues. Germline V CDR1 and CDR2: KGHSH, LQKENI. The germline V and J ends were trimmed by 6 bases and 8 bases, with 14 bases remaining between them. CDR3 sequence (DNA): TGTGCCAGCTCGCAGTCCTCAATGGATTCACCCCTCCACTTT. It translates to CASSQSSMDSPLHF.

The chain is built from TRBV7-9 and TRBJ2-1, with TRBD2 matching over 11 bases. This CDR3 contains 16 residues. Per germline, CDR1 SEHNR and CDR2 FQNEAQ (reference sequence). With V trimmed by 5 bases and J by 4 bases, 7 bases remained unmatched. The CDR3 loop is CASSPILAGGYNEQFF. Here the CDR3 DNA reads TGTGCCAGCAGCCCCATCCTAGCGGGGGGTTACAATGAGCAGTTCTTC.

This chain joins TRBV20-1 and TRBJ1-2, with D tentatively TRBD1 (5 bases). Germline V gene data show CDR1 as DFQATT and CDR2 as SNEGSKA (reference sequence). Trimming took 7 bases from V and 2 from J, leaving 11 bases between them. The CDR3 extends over 12 amino acids. Here the CDR3 DNA reads TGCAGTGGGAGTGAGGGGAACTATGGCTACACCTTC. Its protein product is CSGSEGNYGYTF.

The CDR3, as DNA: TGTGCCAGCAGTGGGACCGGACAGCAGGGGAGGTTCTATGGCTACACCTTC. Translation: CASSGTGQQGRFYGYTF. V usage is TRBV2 and J usage is TRBJ1-2, with D possibly TRBD1 on 6 matching bases. The germline V gene encodes CDR1 SNHLY and CDR2 FYNNEI. Deletions cut 4 bases from V and 4 bases from J, with 22 bases between. The CDR3 consists of 17 residues.

J is TRBJ1-5 and V is TRBV2; D possibly corresponds to TRBD1 (5 bases). Germline V gives CDR1 SNHLY, CDR2 FYNNEI. V dropped 5 bases and J dropped 11 bases, with 13 bases sitting between them. The CDR3 has 12 residues. The CDR3 DNA sequence: TGTGCCAGCAGTTGGGACCCCGGGGCCCAGCATTTT. Translation: CASSWDPGAQHF.

The chain joins TRBV4-3 to TRBJ2-2; D gene unclear. Per germline, CDR1 LGHNA and CDR2 YSLEER. The CDR3 has 14 residues. V was pared by 0 bases and J by 3 bases, with 5 bases between. CDR3 sequence: CASSQDRDTGELFF. The CDR3 nucleotides are TGCGCCAGCAGCCAAGATAGGGACACCGGGGAGCTGTTTTTT.

This clonotype was found many times. The chain has TRBV5-1 and TRBJ1-1; TRBD1 is a possible D gene (5 bases). Trimming left V 3 bases short and J 5 bases short, with 17 bases between. The CDR3 covers 15 residues. Germline CDR1 SGHRS, CDR2 YFSETQ. In DNA, the CDR3 is TGCGCCAGCAGCTCCCTTAACCCAGGGAAAACTGAAGCTTTCTTT. Translated, it gives CASSSLNPGKTEAFF.

V gene TRBV11-2 combines with J gene TRBJ2-3; 10 bases fit TRBD2. The V gene's germline CDR1 is SGHAT and CDR2 FQNNGV. The CDR3 spans 16 residues. The J segment lost 4 bases and the V segment lost 5 bases, leaving 9 bases of the junction unmatched. This CDR3 reads CASSPPAGGPPDTQYF. CDR3 DNA sequence: TGTGCCAGCAGCCCCCCAGCGGGGGGGCCCCCAGATACGCAGTATTTT. Full variable domain (remainder filled in from reference TRBV11-2 and TRBJ2-3): EAGVAQSPRYKIIEKRQSVAFWCNPISGHATLYWYQQILGQGPKLLIQFQNNGVVDDSQLPKDRFSAERLKGVDSTLKIQPAKLEDSAVYLCASSPPAGGPPDTQYFGPGTRLTVL.

This clonotype has only a few counts. V is TRBV12-3 or TRBV12-4 and J is TRBJ1-6, with 8 bases matching TRBD1. V shed 2 bases, J shed 10 bases, and the junction held 7 bases outside the gene matches. CDR3 size: 15 residues. The CDR3 reads CASSLRTGLGSPLHF. The CDR3 bases are TGTGCCAGCAGTTTACGGACAGGGTTGGGATCACCCCTCCACTTT.

There are a few counts of this clonotype. V usage is TRBV27 and J usage is TRBJ2-7; tentative D call: TRBD2 (6 bases). This CDR3 is 13 amino acids long. The germline CDR1 and CDR2 sequences are MNHEY and SMNVEV (reference sequence). V shed 2 bases and J shed 4 bases, with 9 bases lying between them. In DNA, the CDR3 is TGTGCCAGCAGTTTAAGGACTACGTACGAGCAGTACTTC. Residues: CASSLRTTYEQYF.

In its sample, this clonotype was seen a few times. For the CDR3, the DNA is TGTGCCAGCAGCCGGGACGTGCAAGAGACCCAGTACTTC. This encodes CASSRDVQETQYF. The V gene is TRBV7-2, the J gene TRBJ2-5; possibly TRBD1 or TRBD2 for D (5 bases each). Per germline, CDR1 SGHTA and CDR2 FQGNSA. Trimming pared 5 bases from V and 2 bases from J, leaving 9 bases between. The CDR3 is 13 amino acids.

This CDR3 is CASRPEGGLGETQYF. The CDR3, as DNA: TGTGCCAGCAGACCGGAGGGGGGGCTAGGGGAGACCCAGTACTTC. The chain has TRBV25-1 and TRBJ2-5; possibly TRBD2 for D (7 bases). The CDR3 is 15 residues long. Germline-derived CDR1 and CDR2 are MGHDK and SYGVNS. Trimming took 6 bases from V and 5 from J, leaving 19 bases between them.

This clonotype was found many times. This sequence joins TRBV7-9 and TRBJ2-2, with TRBD1 identical over 10 bases. The CDR3 is 15 residues long. Germline lookup yields CDR1 SEHNR and CDR2 FQNEAQ (reference sequence). Unmatched junction bases numbered 6, after V lost 4 bases and J lost 7 bases. This CDR3 is CASSSGTGDIGELFF. CDR3 nucleotides: TGTGCCAGCAGCTCCGGGACAGGGGACATCGGGGAGCTGTTTTTT. Based on the CDR3 plus reference TRBV7-9 and TRBJ2-2, the full variable domain is DTGVSQNPRHKITKRGQNVTFRCDPISEHNRLYWYRQTLGQGPEFLTYFQNEAQLEKSRLLSDRFSAERPKGSFSTLEIQRTEQGDSAMYLCASSSGTGDIGELFFGEGSRLTVL.

This clonotype turned up a few times. This rearrangement joins TRBV24-1 to TRBJ2-1; possibly TRBD1 for D (6 bases). Germline V CDR1 and CDR2: KGHDR, SFDVKD. The V and J ends lost 7 bases and 9 bases respectively, with 9 bases between them. The CDR3 runs 11 residues. DNA of the CDR3: TGTGCCACCAGGTCAGGGGTTGAGCAGTTCTTC. It codes for CATRSGVEQFF.

This clonotype was seen a handful of times. This chain links TRBV9 with TRBJ2-1, with 10 nucleotides matching TRBD1. Looked up from germline, CDR1 is SGDLS and CDR2 is YYNGEE. After removal of 3 bases from V and 8 bases from J, the junction contained 8 bases not matched to a gene. CDR3 size: 15 residues. The DNA of the CDR3 is TGTGCCAGCAGCGAAACGGGACAGGGGTTCGATGAGCAGTTCTTC. Residues: CASSETGQGFDEQFF.

The V gene is TRBV7-9, the J gene TRBJ2-3, with 7 bases aligning to TRBD2. CDR3 length equals 14 residues. The junction had 6 bases not matched to a gene; V was cut back by 5 bases and J by 4 bases. Germline assignment: CDR1 SEHNR and CDR2 FQNEAQ (reference sequence). The CDR3 here is CASSLGLSSDTQYF. CDR3 in DNA: TGTGCCAGCAGCCTGGGACTATCTTCAGATACGCAGTATTTT. The full variable domain, in which reference TRBV7-9 and TRBJ2-3 provide the parts outside the CDR3, is DTGVSQNPRHKITKRGQNVTFRCDPISEHNRLYWYRQTLGQGPEFLTYFQNEAQLEKSRLLSDRFSAERPKGSFSTLEIQRTEQGDSAMYLCASSLGLSSDTQYFGPGTRLTVL.